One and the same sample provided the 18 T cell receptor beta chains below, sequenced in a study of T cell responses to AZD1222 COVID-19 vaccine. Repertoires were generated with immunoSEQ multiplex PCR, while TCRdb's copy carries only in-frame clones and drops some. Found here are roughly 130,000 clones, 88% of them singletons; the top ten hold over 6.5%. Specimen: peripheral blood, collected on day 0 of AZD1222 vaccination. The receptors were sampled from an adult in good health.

CDR3 DNA sequence: TGTGCCTGGAGTCCAGGGGTTTGGCAGCCCCAGCATTTT. It specifies CAWSPGVWQPQHF. J is TRBJ1-5 and V is TRBV30; possible D gene TRBD1, 6 bases. V was pared by 2 bases and J by 7 bases, with 12 bases between. The CDR3 is made up of 13 amino acids. Germline-derived CDR1 and CDR2 are GTSNPN and SVGIG (reference sequence).

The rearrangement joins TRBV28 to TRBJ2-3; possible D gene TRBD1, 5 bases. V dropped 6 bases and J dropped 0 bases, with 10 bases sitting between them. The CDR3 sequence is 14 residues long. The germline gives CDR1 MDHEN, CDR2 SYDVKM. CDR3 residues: CASSLDTSTDTQYF. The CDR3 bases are TGTGCCAGCAGCTTGGACACCAGCACAGATACGCAGTATTTT.

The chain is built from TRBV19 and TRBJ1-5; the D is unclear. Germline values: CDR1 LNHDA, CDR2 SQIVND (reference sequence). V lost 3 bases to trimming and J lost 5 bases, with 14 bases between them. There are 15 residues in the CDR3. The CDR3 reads CASSILGMAHQPQHF. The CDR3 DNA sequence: TGTGCCAGTAGTATTCTGGGAATGGCACATCAGCCCCAGCATTTT.

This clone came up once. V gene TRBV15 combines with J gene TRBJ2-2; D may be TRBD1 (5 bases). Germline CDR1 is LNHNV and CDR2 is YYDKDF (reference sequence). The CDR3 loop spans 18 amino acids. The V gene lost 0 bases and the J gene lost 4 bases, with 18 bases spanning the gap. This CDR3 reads CATSRERPAGKFTGELFF. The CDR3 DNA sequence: TGTGCCACCAGCAGAGAGAGGCCGGCAGGGAAATTCACCGGGGAGCTGTTTTTT.

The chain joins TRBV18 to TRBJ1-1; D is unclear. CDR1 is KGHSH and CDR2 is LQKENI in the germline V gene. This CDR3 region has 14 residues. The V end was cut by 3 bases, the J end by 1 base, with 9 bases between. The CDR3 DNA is TGTGCCAGCTCACCCCGGACGGAGAACACTGAAGCTTTCTTT. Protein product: CASSPRTENTEAFF.

The CDR3 region is CSVVGQGGLVSGEQFF. Here the CDR3 DNA reads TGCAGCGTTGTAGGACAAGGGGGACTAGTCAGTGGTGAGCAGTTCTTC. The chain recombines TRBV29-1 with TRBJ2-1; TRBD2 aligns across 8 bases. This CDR3 has 16 residues. CDR1 and CDR2 from the germline V gene are SQVTM and ANQGSEA. V lost 4 bases to trimming and J lost 9 bases; unmatched junction nucleotides: 17.

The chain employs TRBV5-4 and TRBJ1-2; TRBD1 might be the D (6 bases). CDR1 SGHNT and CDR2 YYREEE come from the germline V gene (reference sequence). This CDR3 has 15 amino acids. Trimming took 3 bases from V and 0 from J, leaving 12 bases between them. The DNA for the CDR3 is TGTGCCAGCAGCTCCGGGACACGGACTAACTATGGCTACACCTTC. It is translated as CASSSGTRTNYGYTF.

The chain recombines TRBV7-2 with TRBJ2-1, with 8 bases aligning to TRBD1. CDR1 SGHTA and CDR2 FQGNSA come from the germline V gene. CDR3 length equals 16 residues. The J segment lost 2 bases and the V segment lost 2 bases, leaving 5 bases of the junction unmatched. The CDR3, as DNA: TGTGCCAGCAGCTTAAATTTCAGGGGGCCCTACAATGAGCAGTTCTTC. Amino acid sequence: CASSLNFRGPYNEQFF.

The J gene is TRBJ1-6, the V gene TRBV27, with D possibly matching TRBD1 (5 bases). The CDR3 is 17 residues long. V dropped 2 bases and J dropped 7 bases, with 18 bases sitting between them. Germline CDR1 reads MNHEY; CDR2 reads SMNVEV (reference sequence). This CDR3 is CASSLAPSTASNSPLHF. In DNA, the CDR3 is TGTGCCAGCAGTTTAGCCCCTTCGACAGCTTCGAATTCACCCCTCCACTTT.

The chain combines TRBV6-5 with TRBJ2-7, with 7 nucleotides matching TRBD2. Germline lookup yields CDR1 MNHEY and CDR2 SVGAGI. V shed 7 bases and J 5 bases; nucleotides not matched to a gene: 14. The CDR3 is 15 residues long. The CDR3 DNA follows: TGTGCCAGCAAGGCTTCCGTGGCGGGAGTTCACGAGCAGTACTTC. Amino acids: CASKASVAGVHEQYF.

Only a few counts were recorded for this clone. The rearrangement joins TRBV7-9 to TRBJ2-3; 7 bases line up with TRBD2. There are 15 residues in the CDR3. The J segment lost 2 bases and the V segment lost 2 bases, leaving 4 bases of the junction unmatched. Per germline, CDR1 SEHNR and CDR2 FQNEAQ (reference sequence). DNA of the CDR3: TGTGCCAGCAGCTTAACTAGCGCCACCACAGATACGCAGTATTTT. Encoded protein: CASSLTSATTDTQYF.

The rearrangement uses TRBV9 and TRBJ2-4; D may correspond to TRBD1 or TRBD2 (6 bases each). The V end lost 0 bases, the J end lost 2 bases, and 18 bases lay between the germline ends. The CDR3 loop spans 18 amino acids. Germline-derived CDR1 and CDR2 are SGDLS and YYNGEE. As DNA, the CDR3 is TGTGCCAGCAGCGTAGAGGGGGACGGCGGGATGACCAAAAACATTCAGTACTTC. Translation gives CASSVEGDGGMTKNIQYF.

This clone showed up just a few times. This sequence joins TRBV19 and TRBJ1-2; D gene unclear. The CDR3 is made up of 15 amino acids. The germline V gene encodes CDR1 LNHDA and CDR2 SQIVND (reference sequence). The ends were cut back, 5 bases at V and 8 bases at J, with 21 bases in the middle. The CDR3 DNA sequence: TGTGCCAGTAGTCATGGCCCAGAGTCTTTGGGCGGCTACACCTTC. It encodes CASSHGPESLGGYTF.

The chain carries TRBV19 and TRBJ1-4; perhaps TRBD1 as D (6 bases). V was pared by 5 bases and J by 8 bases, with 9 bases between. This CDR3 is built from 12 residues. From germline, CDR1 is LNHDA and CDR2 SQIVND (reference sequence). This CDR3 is CASSDQGEKLFF. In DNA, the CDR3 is TGTGCCAGTAGTGATCAGGGGGAAAAACTGTTTTTT.

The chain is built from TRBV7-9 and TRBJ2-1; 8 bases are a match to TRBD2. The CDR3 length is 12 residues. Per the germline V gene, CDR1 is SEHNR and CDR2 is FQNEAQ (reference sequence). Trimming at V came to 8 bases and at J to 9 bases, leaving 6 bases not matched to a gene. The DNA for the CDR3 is TGTGCCAGCGGGTCTAGCGGGCGTGAGCAGTTCTTC. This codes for CASGSSGREQFF.

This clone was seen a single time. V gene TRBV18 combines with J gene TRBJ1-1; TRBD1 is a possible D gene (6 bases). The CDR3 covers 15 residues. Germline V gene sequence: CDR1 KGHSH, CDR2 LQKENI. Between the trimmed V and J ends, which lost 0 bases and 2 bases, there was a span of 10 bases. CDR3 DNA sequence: TGTGCCAGCTCACCACCGTGGGGGCTCAACACTGAAGCTTTCTTT. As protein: CASSPPWGLNTEAFF.

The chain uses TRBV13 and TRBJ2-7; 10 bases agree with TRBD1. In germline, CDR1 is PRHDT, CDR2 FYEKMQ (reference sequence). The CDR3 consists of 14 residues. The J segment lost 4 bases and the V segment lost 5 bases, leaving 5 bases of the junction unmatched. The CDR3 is CASSLDRGQYEQYF. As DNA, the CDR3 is TGTGCCAGCAGCCTCGACAGGGGGCAGTACGAGCAGTACTTC.

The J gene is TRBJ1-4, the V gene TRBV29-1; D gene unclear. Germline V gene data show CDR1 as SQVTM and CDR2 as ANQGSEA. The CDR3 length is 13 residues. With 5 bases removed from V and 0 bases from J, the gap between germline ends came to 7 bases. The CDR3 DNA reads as TGCAGCGTTATAAAGTCAACTAATGAAAAACTGTTTTTT. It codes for CSVIKSTNEKLFF.